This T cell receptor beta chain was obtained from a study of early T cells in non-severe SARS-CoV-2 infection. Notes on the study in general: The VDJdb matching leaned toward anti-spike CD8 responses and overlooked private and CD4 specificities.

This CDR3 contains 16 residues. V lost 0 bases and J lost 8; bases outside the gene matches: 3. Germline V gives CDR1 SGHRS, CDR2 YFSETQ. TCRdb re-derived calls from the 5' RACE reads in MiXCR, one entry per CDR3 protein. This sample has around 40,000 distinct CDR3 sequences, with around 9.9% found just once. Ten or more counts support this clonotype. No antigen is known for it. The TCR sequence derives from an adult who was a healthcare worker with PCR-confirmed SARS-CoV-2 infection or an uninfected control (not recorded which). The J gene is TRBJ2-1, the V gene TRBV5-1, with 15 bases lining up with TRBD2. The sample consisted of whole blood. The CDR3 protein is CASSLGTSGGADEQFF. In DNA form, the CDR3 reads TGCGCCAGCAGCTTGGGGACTAGCGGGGGGGCCGATGAGCAGTTCTTC. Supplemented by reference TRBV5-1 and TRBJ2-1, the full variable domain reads KAGVTQTPRYLIKTRGQQVTLSCSPISGHRSVSWYQQTPGQGLQFLFEYFSETQRNKGNFPGRFSGRQFSNSRSEMNVSTLELGDSALYLCASSLGTSGGADEQFFGPGTRLTVL.